This T cell receptor (beta chain) was obtained from a study of T cells in Graves' hyperthyroidism and ophthalmopathy. Study-wide points: Most expanded thyroid clonotypes above 0.001 recurred in blood.

This clonotype was seen many times. What it recognizes is unknown. The CDR3 has 15 amino acids. V gave up 4 bases and J gave up 6 bases, with 19 bases separating them. Germline CDR1 reads MNHNS; CDR2 reads SASEGT. Template material for amplifying TCR beta CDR3 regions consisted of RNA transcripts. Using the HTBI primer set, a first-round RT-PCR was run on the TCR CDR3. MiXCR was run by TCRdb on the multiplex PCR reads, yielding one entry per CDR3 protein. This sample carries around 620,000 distinct CDR3 sequences, 14% of them seen once, and the ten largest clones take less than 9%. V and J are TRBV6-1 and TRBJ2-7; D call uncertain. Sequencing was done on a sample of blood. The clonotype comes from a woman aged 18-30 years with Graves' ophthalmopathy. Written as DNA, the CDR3 is TGTGCCAGCAGTGCCGACCGCTACCGAGGTCGCGAGCAGTACTTC. As protein: CASSADRYRGREQYF.